Each of the 14 T cell receptor beta chains below was sequenced from the same sample in a study of T cell responses to AZD1222 COVID-19 vaccine. Only in-frame clones appear in the TCRdb table, and some are missing; sequencing was by immunoSEQ multiplex PCR. The data show around 160,000 clones, approximately 94% seen once. Sequencing used peripheral blood, obtained on day 0 of AZD1222 vaccination. Receptors originate from an adult in good health.

J is TRBJ2-1 and V is TRBV3-1 (or the pseudogene TRBV3-2); D gene unclear. This CDR3 contains 13 residues. Germline V gene sequence: CDR1 LGHDT, CDR2 YNNKEL (reference sequence). V lost 1 base to trimming and J lost 12 bases, with 13 bases between them. The CDR3 protein is CASSQGNGRTQFF. DNA for the CDR3: TGTGCCAGCAGCCAAGGGAATGGACGCACGCAGTTCTTC.

This clone was seen only once. This rearrangement joins TRBV7-3 to TRBJ1-1, with D perhaps TRBD1 (5 bases). Deletions cut 4 bases from V and 1 base from J, with 7 bases between. The CDR3 extends over 13 amino acids. Germline-derived CDR1 and CDR2 are SGHTA and FQGTGA. The CDR3 sequence is CASSWGPNTEAFF. Here the CDR3 DNA reads TGTGCCAGCAGCTGGGGACCGAACACTGAAGCTTTCTTT.

With regard to this clone: One end of the junction fails to match germline, which may point to a read error. The genes are TRBV5-6 and TRBJ1-6; D is possibly TRBD1 (6 bases). From germline, CDR1 is SGHDT and CDR2 YYEEEE. The CDR3 loop spans 17 amino acids. CDR3 nucleotide sequence: TGTGCCAGCAGTTTGGGGACAACGGACTCCTATAATTCACCCCTCCACTTT. The encoded protein is CASSLGTTDSYNSPLHF.

This sequence joins TRBV4-2 and TRBJ1-3, with D unresolved. CDR1 is LGHNA and CDR2 is YNFKEQ in the germline V gene. The CDR3 loop spans 15 amino acids. Trimming removed 0 bases from V and 4 bases from J, with 10 bases in between. CDR3 residues: CASSQDSTEGNTIYF. In DNA, the CDR3 is TGTGCCAGCAGCCAAGATTCCACGGAAGGAAACACCATATATTTT.

The chain has TRBV6-5 and TRBJ2-1, with 10 nucleotides matching TRBD2. The J segment lost 4 bases and the V segment lost 5 bases, leaving 2 bases of the junction unmatched. This CDR3 contains 14 residues. The germline V gene encodes CDR1 MNHEY and CDR2 SVGAGI. This CDR3 is CASSTAGGYNEQFF. In DNA, the CDR3 is TGTGCCAGCAGTACAGCGGGAGGGTACAATGAGCAGTTCTTC.

The sample holds one count of this clone. V and J are TRBV7-2 and TRBJ2-1; 12 bases match TRBD2. CDR1 is SGHTA, CDR2 FQGNSA, per germline. This CDR3 contains 15 residues. Trimming at V came to 5 bases and at J to 14 bases, leaving 13 bases not matched to a gene. Here the CDR3 reads CASSLVGPSGGAEFF. CDR3 in DNA: TGTGCCAGCAGCCTCGTCGGGCCTAGCGGGGGGGCAGAGTTCTTC. Looking up the rest from reference TRBV7-2 and TRBJ2-1 gives the full variable domain: GAGVSQSPSNKVTEKGKDVELRCDPISGHTALYWYRQSLGQGLEFLIYFQGNSAPDKSGLPSDRFSAERTGGSVSTLTIQRTQQEDSAVYLCASSLVGPSGGAEFFGPGTRLTVL.

The chain uses TRBV6-5 and TRBJ1-5; TRBD1 might be the D (5 bases). From germline, CDR1 is MNHEY and CDR2 SVGAGI. The CDR3 covers 14 residues. Trimming left V 4 bases short and J 2 bases short, with 9 bases between. The DNA for the CDR3 is TGTGCCAGCAGTTTAGAAGGGGGCAATCAGCCCCAGCATTTT. Its translation is CASSLEGGNQPQHF.

The V gene is TRBV27, the J gene TRBJ1-6; D is unresolved. The CDR3 spans 18 residues. The V end lost 0 bases, the J end lost 2 bases, and 14 bases lay between the germline ends. The germline CDR1 and CDR2 sequences are MNHEY and SMNVEV (reference sequence). CDR3 sequence (DNA): TGTGCCAGCAGTTTATCGCGGGCAAATATTGCCTATAATTCACCCCTCCACTTT. Its protein is CASSLSRANIAYNSPLHF.

The chain is built from TRBV9 and TRBJ1-2, with TRBD1 as a possible D gene (5 bases). The V end was cut by 6 bases, the J end by 1 base, with 22 bases between. This CDR3 comprises 17 residues. Germline V gives CDR1 SGDLS, CDR2 YYNGEE. CDR3 protein: CASTSKGRGNFNYGYTF. CDR3 nucleotide sequence: TGTGCCAGCACCTCCAAGGGGCGCGGCAACTTTAACTATGGCTACACCTTC.

CDR3 in amino acids: CASSERFVAISSVTQYF. In DNA form, the CDR3 reads TGTGCCAGCAGTGAAAGATTTGTGGCGATTTCTTCCGTGACCCAGTACTTC. V is TRBV6-1 and J is TRBJ2-5, with D unclear. The germline gives CDR1 MNHNS, CDR2 SASEGT. V lost 2 bases to trimming and J lost 7 bases, with 23 bases between them. The CDR3 sequence is 17 residues long.

V and J are TRBV7-9 and TRBJ2-1; 9 bases are a match to TRBD2. This CDR3 region has 17 residues. Per the germline V gene, CDR1 is SEHNR and CDR2 is FQNEAQ (reference sequence). The V gene end was trimmed by 0 bases and the J gene end by 12 bases; junction bases not matched to a gene: 15. CDR3 amino acids: CASSLAVGLATPRAQFF. The CDR3 DNA follows: TGTGCCAGCAGCTTAGCGGTGGGACTAGCCACCCCCAGGGCGCAGTTCTTC.

The chain recombines TRBV5-1 with TRBJ1-1; D may be TRBD1 (5 bases). CDR1 and CDR2 (germline): SGHRS, YFSETQ. This CDR3 contains 14 residues. V was cut by 5 bases and J by 4 bases, with 15 bases left in between. The CDR3: CASRPDREGTEAFF. CDR3 bases: TGCGCCAGCAGGCCCGACAGAGAGGGCACTGAAGCTTTCTTT.

V gene TRBV5-6 combines with J gene TRBJ2-2; the D is unclear. V gave up 0 bases and J gave up 4 bases, with 16 bases separating them. The CDR3 runs 17 residues. Germline CDR1 SGHDT, CDR2 YYEEEE. The DNA of the CDR3 is TGTGCCAGCAGCTTGGTGGACCGAAGTTTAGTCACCGGGGAGCTGTTTTTT. Protein sequence: CASSLVDRSLVTGELFF.

This clone was seen more than once but under ten times. The V call is TRBV2, the J call TRBJ1-1; D ambiguous. CDR1 is SNHLY and CDR2 is FYNNEI in the germline V gene. The CDR3 is made up of 13 amino acids. V lost 7 bases to trimming and J lost 0 bases, with 9 bases between them. The CDR3 sequence: CASTSGLNTEAFF. CDR3 DNA: TGTGCCAGCACCTCCGGACTGAACACTGAAGCTTTCTTT.